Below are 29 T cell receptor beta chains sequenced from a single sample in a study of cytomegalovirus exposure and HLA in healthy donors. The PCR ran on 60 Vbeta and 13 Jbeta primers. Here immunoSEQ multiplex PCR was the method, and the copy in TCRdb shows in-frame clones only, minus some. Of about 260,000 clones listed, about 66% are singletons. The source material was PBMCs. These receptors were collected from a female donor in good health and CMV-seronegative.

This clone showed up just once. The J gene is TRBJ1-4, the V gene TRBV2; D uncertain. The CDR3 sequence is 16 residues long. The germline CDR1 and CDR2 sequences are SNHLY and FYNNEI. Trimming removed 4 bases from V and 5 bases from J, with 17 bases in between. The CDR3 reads CASSVDESGPNEKLFF. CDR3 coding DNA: TGTGCCAGCAGTGTGGATGAATCAGGCCCCAATGAAAAACTGTTTTTT.

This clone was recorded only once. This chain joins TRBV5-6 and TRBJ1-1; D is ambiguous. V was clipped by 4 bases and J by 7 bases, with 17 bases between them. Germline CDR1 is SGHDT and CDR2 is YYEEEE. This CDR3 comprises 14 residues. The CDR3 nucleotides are TGTGCCAGCAGCCCCCGGGTCGAAATGTATGAAGCTTTCTTT. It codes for CASSPRVEMYEAFF.

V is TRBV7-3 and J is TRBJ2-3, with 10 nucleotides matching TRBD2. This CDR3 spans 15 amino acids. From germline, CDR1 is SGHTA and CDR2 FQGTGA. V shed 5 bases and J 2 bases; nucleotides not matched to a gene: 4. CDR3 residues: CASSPAGGVTDTQYF. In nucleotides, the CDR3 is TGTGCCAGCAGCCCAGCGGGAGGGGTCACAGATACGCAGTATTTT.

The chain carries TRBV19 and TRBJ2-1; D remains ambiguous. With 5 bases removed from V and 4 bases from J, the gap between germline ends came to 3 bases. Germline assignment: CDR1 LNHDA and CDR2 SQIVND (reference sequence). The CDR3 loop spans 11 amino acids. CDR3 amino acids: CASSAYNEQFF. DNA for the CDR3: TGTGCCAGTAGTGCGTACAATGAGCAGTTCTTC.

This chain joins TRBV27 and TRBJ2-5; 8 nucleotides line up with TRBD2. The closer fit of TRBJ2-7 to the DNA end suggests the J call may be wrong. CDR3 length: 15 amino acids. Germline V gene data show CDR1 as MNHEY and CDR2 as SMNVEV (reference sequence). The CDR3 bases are TGTGCCAGCACCCCGAGAGCTAGCGGGCCCAACGAGCAGTACTTC. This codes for CASTPRASGPNEQYF.

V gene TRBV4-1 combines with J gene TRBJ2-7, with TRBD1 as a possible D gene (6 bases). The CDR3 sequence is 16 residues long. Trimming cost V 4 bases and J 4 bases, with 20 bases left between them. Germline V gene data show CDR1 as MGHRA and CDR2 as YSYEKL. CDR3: CASSPLSGTLRYEQYF. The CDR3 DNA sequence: TGCGCCAGCAGCCCTCTCTCCGGGACACTCCGTTACGAGCAGTACTTC.

Here the CDR3 DNA reads TGTGCCAGCAGTTACTCGAGGAGGGCGTCCTACGAGCAGTACTTC. This encodes CASSYSRRASYEQYF. J is TRBJ2-7 and V is TRBV6-5; possible D gene TRBD2, 6 bases. The V end was cut by 0 bases, the J end by 1 base, with 10 bases between. This CDR3 is built from 15 residues. CDR1 is MNHEY and CDR2 is SVGAGI in the germline V gene.

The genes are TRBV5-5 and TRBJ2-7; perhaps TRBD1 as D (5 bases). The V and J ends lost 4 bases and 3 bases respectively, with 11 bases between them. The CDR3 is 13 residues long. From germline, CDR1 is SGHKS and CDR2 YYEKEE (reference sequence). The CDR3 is CASSPDTYYEQYF. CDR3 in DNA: TGTGCCAGCAGCCCGGACACTTACTACGAGCAGTACTTC.

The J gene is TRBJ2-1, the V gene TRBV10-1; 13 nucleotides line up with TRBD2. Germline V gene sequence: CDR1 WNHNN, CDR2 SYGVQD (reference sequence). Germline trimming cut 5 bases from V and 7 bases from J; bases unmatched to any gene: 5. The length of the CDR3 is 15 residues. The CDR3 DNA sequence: TGCGCCAGCAGTCAGCCGGGACTAGCGGGAAATGAGCAGTTCTTC. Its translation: CASSQPGLAGNEQFF.

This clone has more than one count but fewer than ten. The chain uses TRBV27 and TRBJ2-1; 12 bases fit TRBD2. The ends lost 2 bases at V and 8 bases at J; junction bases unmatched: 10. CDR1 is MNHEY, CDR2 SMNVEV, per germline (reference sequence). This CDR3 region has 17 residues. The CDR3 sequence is CASSLRSSGRARDEQFF. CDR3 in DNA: TGTGCCAGCAGTTTAAGGTCTAGCGGGAGGGCCAGGGATGAGCAGTTCTTC.

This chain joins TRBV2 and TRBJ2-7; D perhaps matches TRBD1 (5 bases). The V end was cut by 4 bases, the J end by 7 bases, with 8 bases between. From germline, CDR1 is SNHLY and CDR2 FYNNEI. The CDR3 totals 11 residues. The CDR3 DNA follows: TGTGCCAGCAGTGCGGCAGGGGAGCAGTACTTC. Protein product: CASSAAGEQYF.

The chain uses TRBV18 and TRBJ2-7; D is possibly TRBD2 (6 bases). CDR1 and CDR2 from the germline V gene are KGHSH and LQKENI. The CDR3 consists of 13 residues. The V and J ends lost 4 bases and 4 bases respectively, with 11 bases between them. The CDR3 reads CASSLEGAYEQYF. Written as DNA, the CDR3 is TGTGCCAGCTCACTGGAGGGTGCGTACGAGCAGTACTTC.

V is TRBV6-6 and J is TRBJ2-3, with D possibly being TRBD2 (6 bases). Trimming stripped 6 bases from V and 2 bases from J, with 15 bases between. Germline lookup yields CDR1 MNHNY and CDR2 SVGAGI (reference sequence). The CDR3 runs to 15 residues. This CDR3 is CASSPGVSNTDTQYF. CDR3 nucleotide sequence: TGTGCCAGCAGCCCGGGAGTTTCAAACACAGATACGCAGTATTTT.

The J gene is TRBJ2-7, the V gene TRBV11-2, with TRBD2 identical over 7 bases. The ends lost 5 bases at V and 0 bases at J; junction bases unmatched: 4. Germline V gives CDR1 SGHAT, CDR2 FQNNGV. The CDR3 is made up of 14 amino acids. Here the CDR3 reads CASSPGRSSYEQYF. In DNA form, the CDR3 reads TGTGCCAGCAGCCCCGGGAGGAGCTCCTACGAGCAGTACTTC.

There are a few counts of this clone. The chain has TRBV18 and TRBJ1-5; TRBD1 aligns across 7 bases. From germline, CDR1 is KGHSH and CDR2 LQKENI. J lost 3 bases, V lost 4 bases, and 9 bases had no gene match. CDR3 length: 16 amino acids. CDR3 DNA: TGTGCCAGCTCACTACAGGGGAACAAGCCCAATCAGCCCCAGCATTTT. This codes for CASSLQGNKPNQPQHF.

This CDR3 is CASSSGQANAEQYF. CDR3 bases: TGTGCCAGCAGTTCGGGACAAGCCAACGCCGAGCAGTACTTC. The chain joins TRBV28 to TRBJ2-7, with a weak D call TRBD1 (6 bases). The germline V and J ends were trimmed by 4 bases and 6 bases, with 16 bases remaining between them. Germline values: CDR1 MDHEN, CDR2 SYDVKM. The CDR3 runs 14 residues.

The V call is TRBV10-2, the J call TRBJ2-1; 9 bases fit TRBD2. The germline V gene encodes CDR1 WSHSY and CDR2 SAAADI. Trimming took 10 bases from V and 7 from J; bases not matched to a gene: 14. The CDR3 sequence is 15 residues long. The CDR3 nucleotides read TGCGCCACTAGCCGACCCGCGGGAGGGGTTAATGAGCAGTTCTTC. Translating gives CATSRPAGGVNEQFF.

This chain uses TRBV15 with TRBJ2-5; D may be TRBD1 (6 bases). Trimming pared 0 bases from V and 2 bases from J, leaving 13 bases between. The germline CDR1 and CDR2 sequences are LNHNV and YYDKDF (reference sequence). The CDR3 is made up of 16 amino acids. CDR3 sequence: CATSRDWGRSQETQYF. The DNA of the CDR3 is TGTGCCACCAGCAGAGACTGGGGGCGGAGTCAAGAGACCCAGTACTTC.

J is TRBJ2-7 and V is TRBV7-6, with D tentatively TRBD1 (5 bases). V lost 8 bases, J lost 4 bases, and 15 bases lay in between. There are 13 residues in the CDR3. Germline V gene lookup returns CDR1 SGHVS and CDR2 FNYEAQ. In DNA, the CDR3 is TGTGCCAGCGGCCGTACTGGGGCTTACGAGCAGTACTTC. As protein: CASGRTGAYEQYF. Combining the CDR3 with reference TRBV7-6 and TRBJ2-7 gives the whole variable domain GAGVSQSPRYKVTKRGQDVALRCDPISGHVSLYWYRQALGQGPEFLTYFNYEAQQDKSGLPNDRFSAERPEGSISTLTIQRTEQRDSAMYRCASGRTGAYEQYFGPGTRLTVT.

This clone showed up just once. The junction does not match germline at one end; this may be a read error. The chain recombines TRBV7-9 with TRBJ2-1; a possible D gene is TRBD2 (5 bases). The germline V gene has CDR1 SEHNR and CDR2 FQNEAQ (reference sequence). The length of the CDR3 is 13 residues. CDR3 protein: CSSSLDGGDEQFF. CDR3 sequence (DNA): TGTTCCAGCAGCTTAGACGGAGGAGATGAGCAGTTCTTC.

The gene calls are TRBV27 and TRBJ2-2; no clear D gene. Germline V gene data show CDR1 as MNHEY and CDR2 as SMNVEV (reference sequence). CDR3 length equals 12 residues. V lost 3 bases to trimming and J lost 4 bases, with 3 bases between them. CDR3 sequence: CASSFGTGELFF. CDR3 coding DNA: TGTGCCAGCAGTTTCGGCACCGGGGAGCTGTTTTTT.

CDR3 DNA: TGTGCCAGCAGTATGCTCCCGGGGGGGGCCTACGAGCAGTACTTC. This encodes CASSMLPGGAYEQYF. The chain couples TRBV5-6 to TRBJ2-7, with 8 bases matching TRBD2. Per germline, CDR1 SGHDT and CDR2 YYEEEE. V shed 5 bases, J shed 2 bases, and the junction held 9 bases outside the gene matches. The CDR3 consists of 15 residues.

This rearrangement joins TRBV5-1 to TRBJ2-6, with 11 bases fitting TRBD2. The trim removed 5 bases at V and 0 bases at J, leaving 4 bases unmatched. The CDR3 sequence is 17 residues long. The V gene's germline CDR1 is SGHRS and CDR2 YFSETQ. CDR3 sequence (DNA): TGCGCCAGCAGTCCGACTAGCGGGAACTCTGGGGCCAACGTCCTGACTTTC. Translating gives CASSPTSGNSGANVLTF.

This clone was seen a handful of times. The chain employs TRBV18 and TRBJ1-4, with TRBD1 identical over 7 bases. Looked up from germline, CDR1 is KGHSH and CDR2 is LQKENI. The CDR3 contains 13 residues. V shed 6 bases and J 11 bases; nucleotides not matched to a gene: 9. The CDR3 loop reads CASSATGSEKLFF. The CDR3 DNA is TGTGCCAGCTCTGCGACAGGGTCCGAGAAACTGTTTTTT.

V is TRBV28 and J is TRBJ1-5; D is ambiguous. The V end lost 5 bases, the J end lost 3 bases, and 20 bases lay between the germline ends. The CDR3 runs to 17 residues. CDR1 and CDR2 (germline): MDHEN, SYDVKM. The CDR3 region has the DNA TGTGCCAGCAGTCCCACCTTTTTGGCAGGTGACAATCAGCCCCAGCATTTT. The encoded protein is CASSPTFLAGDNQPQHF.

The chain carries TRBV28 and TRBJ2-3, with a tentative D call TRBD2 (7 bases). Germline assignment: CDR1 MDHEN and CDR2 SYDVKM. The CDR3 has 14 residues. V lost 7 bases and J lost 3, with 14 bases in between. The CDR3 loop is CASTEGGITDTQYF. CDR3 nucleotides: TGTGCCAGCACAGAGGGGGGGATAACAGATACGCAGTATTTT.

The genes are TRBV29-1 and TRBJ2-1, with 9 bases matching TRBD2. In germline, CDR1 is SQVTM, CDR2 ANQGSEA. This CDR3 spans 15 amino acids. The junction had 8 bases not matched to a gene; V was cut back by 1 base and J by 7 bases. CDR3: CSVEGVSGSLNEQFF. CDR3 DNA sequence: TGCAGCGTTGAAGGGGTTAGCGGGAGCTTAAATGAGCAGTTCTTC.

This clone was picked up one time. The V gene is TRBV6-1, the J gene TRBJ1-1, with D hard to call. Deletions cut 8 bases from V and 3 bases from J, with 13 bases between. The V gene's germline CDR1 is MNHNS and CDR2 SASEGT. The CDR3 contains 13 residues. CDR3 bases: TGTGCCAGCGTCCGAGGGAGGGACACTGAAGCTTTCTTT. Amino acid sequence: CASVRGRDTEAFF.

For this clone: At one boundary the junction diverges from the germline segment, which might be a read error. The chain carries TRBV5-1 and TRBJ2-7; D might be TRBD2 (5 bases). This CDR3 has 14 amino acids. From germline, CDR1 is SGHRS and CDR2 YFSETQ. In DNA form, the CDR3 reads TGCGCCAGCAGTGGAAGCGGATCCTCCTACGAGCAGCACTTC. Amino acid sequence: CASSGSGSSYEQHF.